In its sample, the clone carrying this T cell receptor (beta chain) was seen once. Its target is not known. These data originate in a study of cytomegalovirus exposure and HLA in healthy donors. Study-wide context: Approximately 190 million T cells yielded roughly 100 million unique TCR beta sequences, as an earlier analysis found. Broader study findings: A later analysis associated about 18,000 TCR beta sequences with HLA alleles at a 0.05 false discovery rate.

Unrecorded immune exposure was likely among donors, who were nominally healthy when sampled. This CDR3 comprises 14 residues. Trimming at V came to 7 bases and at J to 3 bases, leaving 8 bases not matched to a gene. CDR1 and CDR2 from the germline V gene are LNHDA and SQIVND (reference sequence). Amplification used 60 Vbeta primers and 13 Jbeta primers. Authors' methods: Roughly 11 million of the roughly 77 million unique TCR beta chains counted in a later analysis were shared. Sequencing was performed with immunoSEQ multiplex PCR; in TCRdb, only in-frame clones are kept and a portion is missing. V, J and clone size are those of that table, while D and trimming were read from the DNA. The table lists about 92,000 clones, approximately 71% of them singletons.

The V call is TRBV19, the J call TRBJ2-7, with 8 bases identical to TRBD1. The sample consisted of PBMCs. This clonotype was obtained from a woman aged 18 to 35 in good health and CMV-seropositive. The chain's CDR3 is CASNPGDRSYEQYF. The CDR3 nucleotides read TGTGCCAGTAATCCCGGGGACAGGAGCTACGAGCAGTACTTC.